Below are 17 T cell receptor beta chains sequenced from a single sample in a study of sequential checkpoint blockade in melanoma. The sample's treatment: randomized to nivolumab then ipilimumab (arm A) or the reverse (arm B). Profiling relied on immunoSEQ multiplex PCR, and the TCRdb table lists in-frame clones only, not all of them. The profile shows 25,000 to 30,000 clones, 83% of them singletons. The sample was CD8+ T cells sorted from blood (inferred from file names), taken from a patient given nivolumab and ipilimumab in sequence. These receptors were collected from a human donor with melanoma.

As for this clone: A read error may produce the germline difference seen at one junction end. The V call is TRBV9, the J call TRBJ1-2; 7 positions match TRBD1. Germline V CDR1 and CDR2: SGDLS, YYNGEE. The CDR3 has 9 amino acids. This CDR3 is CASSPRDSF. The CDR3 region has the DNA TGTGCCAGCAGCCCCCGGGACAGCTTC. Drawing the rest from reference TRBV9 and TRBJ1-2, the complete variable domain is DSGVTQTPKHLITATGQRVTLRCSPRSGDLSVYWYQQSLDQGLQFLIQYYNGEERAKGNILERFSAQQFPDLHSELNLSSLELGDSALYFCASSPRDSFGSGTRLTVV.

This sequence joins TRBV28 and TRBJ1-4; D gene uncertain. The V end lost 5 bases, the J end lost 1 base, and 14 bases lay between the germline ends. From germline, CDR1 is MDHEN and CDR2 SYDVKM. The CDR3 has 16 amino acids. The CDR3 sequence is CASSGQDFGTNEKLFF. In DNA, the CDR3 is TGTGCCAGCAGTGGGCAGGATTTCGGAACTAATGAAAAACTGTTTTTT.

The gene calls are TRBV29-1 and TRBJ2-3, with 9 positions matching TRBD1. CDR1 SQVTM and CDR2 ANQGSEA come from the germline V gene. V gave up 7 bases and J gave up 4 bases; unmatched junction bases: 6. This CDR3 region has 13 residues. CDR3 coding DNA: TGCAGCGGTGGACAGGGGAGCGCAGATACGCAGTATTTT. Translation: CSGGQGSADTQYF.

This rearrangement joins TRBV5-6 to TRBJ2-7; D may be TRBD2 (6 bases). Germline loops: CDR1 SGHDT, CDR2 YYEEEE. CDR3 length equals 13 residues. V lost 0 bases, J lost 4 bases, and 8 bases lay in between. CDR3 residues: CASSLEAGYEQYF. DNA of the CDR3: TGTGCCAGCAGCTTGGAGGCGGGGTACGAGCAGTACTTC.

J is TRBJ1-1 and V is TRBV7-8; D perhaps matches TRBD1 (5 bases). Germline CDR1 and CDR2: SGHVS and FQNEAQ. V was cut by 4 bases and J by 5 bases, with 17 bases left in between. This CDR3 contains 15 residues. The CDR3 here is CASSWSGHGGTEAFF. DNA of the CDR3: TGTGCCAGCAGCTGGTCAGGACACGGGGGAACTGAAGCTTTCTTT.

V gene TRBV5-8 combines with J gene TRBJ1-4; 7 nucleotides agree with TRBD1. Germline V gives CDR1 SGHTS, CDR2 YDEGEE. This CDR3 is built from 15 residues. V was pared by 4 bases and J by 4 bases, with 7 bases of the junction left unmatched. The CDR3 here is CASSLRDRLNEKLFF. The CDR3 DNA is TGTGCCAGCAGCCTTCGGGACAGACTTAATGAAAAACTGTTTTTT.

V usage is TRBV5-6 and J usage is TRBJ1-3; D is possibly TRBD1 (6 bases). Trimming took off 2 bases at V and 2 bases at J, with 8 bases between the two ends. The CDR3 covers 14 residues. Germline V lookup: CDR1 SGHDT, CDR2 YYEEEE. CDR3 DNA sequence: TGTGCCAGCAGCTTCAGGGGTGCTGGAAACACCATATATTTT. Protein product: CASSFRGAGNTIYF.

V gene TRBV28 combines with J gene TRBJ2-5, with a weak D call TRBD2 (5 bases). The V end lost 2 bases, the J end lost 4 bases, and 14 bases lay between the germline ends. This CDR3 has 15 amino acids. Germline V lookup: CDR1 MDHEN, CDR2 SYDVKM. DNA for the CDR3: TGTGCCAGCAGTTTAAGGGTTTCTAGCCGAGAGACCCAGTACTTC. It translates to CASSLRVSSRETQYF. The variable domain in full, with the rest retrieved from reference TRBV28 and TRBJ2-5, is DVKVTQSSRYLVKRTGEKVFLECVQDMDHENMFWYRQDPGLGLRLIYFSYDVKMKEKGDIPEGYSVSREKKERFSLILESASTNQTSMYLCASSLRVSSRETQYFGPGTRLLVL.

The chain uses TRBV15 and TRBJ2-7, with 7 bases lining up with TRBD2. Germline CDR1 and CDR2: LNHNV and YYDKDF (reference sequence). V shed 3 bases, J shed 0 bases, and the junction held 2 bases outside the gene matches. The CDR3 length is 14 residues. CDR3 bases: TGTGCCACCAGCAGTAGGACTAGCTCCTACGAGCAGTACTTC. It yields the protein CATSSRTSSYEQYF.

The J gene is TRBJ2-6, the V gene TRBV6-5; D remains ambiguous. CDR3 length equals 13 residues. The germline V gene has CDR1 MNHEY and CDR2 SVGAGI. Deletions cut 6 bases from V and 1 base from J, with 4 bases between. The CDR3 bases are TGTGCCAGCAGCACTTCTGGGGCCAACGTCCTGACTTTC. Amino acids: CASSTSGANVLTF.

The CDR3 coding sequence is TGTGCCAGCAGCGAGGGGGGGGACGGAAACTACGAGCAGTACTTC. It yields the protein CASSEGGDGNYEQYF. The V and J genes are TRBV9 and TRBJ2-7; the D gene is possibly TRBD2 (7 bases). CDR1 and CDR2 from the germline V gene are SGDLS and YYNGEE. The CDR3 spans 15 residues. Trimming left V 3 bases short and J 3 bases short, with 16 bases between.

This clone was seen only a few times. The chain links TRBV19 to TRBJ2-7; TRBD1 matches 7 bases. This CDR3 region has 14 residues. CDR1 and CDR2 from the germline V gene are LNHDA and SQIVND (reference sequence). The V gene end was trimmed by 5 bases and the J gene end by 2 bases; junction bases not matched to a gene: 6. CDR3 in DNA: TGTGCCAGTAGTGCGAGGGACAGACCCTACGAGCAGTACTTC. Translated, it gives CASSARDRPYEQYF.

The chain carries TRBV27 and TRBJ2-1; 7 bases map to TRBD2. The CDR3 consists of 14 residues. Germline CDR1 MNHEY, CDR2 SMNVEV (reference sequence). V shed 7 bases and J 3 bases; nucleotides not matched to a gene: 6. The CDR3 protein is CASMTGTIYNEQFF. The CDR3 nucleotides are TGTGCCAGCATGACCGGGACTATCTACAATGAGCAGTTCTTC.

The rearrangement links TRBV5-5 to TRBJ2-7; 7 bases align to TRBD1. With V trimmed by 4 bases and J by 12 bases, 10 bases remained unmatched. The CDR3 spans 12 residues. Germline loops: CDR1 SGHKS, CDR2 YYEKEE (reference sequence). This CDR3 is CASSPDIRGTYF. As DNA, the CDR3 is TGTGCCAGCAGCCCGGATATCAGGGGGACGTACTTC.

The J gene is TRBJ2-5, the V gene TRBV29-1; possibly TRBD1 for D (5 bases). The end of the DNA aligns better with TRBJ2-7, so the J call may be wrong. Germline assignment: CDR1 SQVTM and CDR2 ANQGSEA. This CDR3 comprises 12 residues. The CDR3 spells CSVVTASYEQYF. As DNA, the CDR3 is TGCAGCGTGGTGACAGCCTCCTACGAGCAGTACTTC.

V is TRBV7-2 and J is TRBJ2-1; unclear D gene. V shed 1 base and J shed 12 bases, with 7 bases lying between them. Germline V gene lookup returns CDR1 SGHTA and CDR2 FQGNSA. The CDR3 consists of 11 residues. The CDR3 DNA reads TGTGCCAGCAGCTTAGGGGCCTGGCAGTTCTTC. It translates to CASSLGAWQFF.

The J gene is TRBJ2-3, the V gene TRBV9, with 12 bases matching TRBD1. This CDR3 region has 14 residues. V gave up 3 bases and J gave up 5 bases; unmatched junction bases: 1. Germline V CDR1 and CDR2: SGDLS, YYNGEE. As DNA, the CDR3 is TGTGCCAGCAGCGGGGACAGGGGGCGAGATACGCAGTATTTT. Translation: CASSGDRGRDTQYF.